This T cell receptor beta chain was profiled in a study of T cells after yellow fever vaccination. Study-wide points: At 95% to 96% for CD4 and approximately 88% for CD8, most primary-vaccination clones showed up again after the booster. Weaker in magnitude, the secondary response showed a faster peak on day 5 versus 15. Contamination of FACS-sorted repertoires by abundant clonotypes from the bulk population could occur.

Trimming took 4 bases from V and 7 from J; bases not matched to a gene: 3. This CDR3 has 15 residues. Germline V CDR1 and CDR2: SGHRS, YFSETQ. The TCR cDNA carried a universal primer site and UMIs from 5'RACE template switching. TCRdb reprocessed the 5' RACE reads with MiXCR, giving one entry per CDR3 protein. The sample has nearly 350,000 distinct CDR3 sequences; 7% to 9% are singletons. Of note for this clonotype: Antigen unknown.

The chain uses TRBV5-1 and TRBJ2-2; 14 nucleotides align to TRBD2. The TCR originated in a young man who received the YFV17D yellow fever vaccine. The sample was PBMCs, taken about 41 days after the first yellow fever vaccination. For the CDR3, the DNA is TGCGCCAGCAGCCCCGGACTAGCGGGGGGCGGGGAGCTGTTTTTT. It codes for CASSPGLAGGGELFF.